The sequence of this T cell receptor beta chain was determined in a study of T cells after yellow fever vaccination. Overall study: Each low-cell-number fraction was prepared by means of SMART-Seq v4 Ultra Low Input.

Conversion of TCR transcripts into cDNA relied on 5'RACE template switching, which added a universal primer site and UMIs. In TCRdb, the 5' RACE reads were re-called with MiXCR into one record per CDR3 protein. The sample consists of around 250,000 distinct CDR3 sequences, around 5.2% of them appearing once. Germline V gives CDR1 DFQATT, CDR2 SNEGSKA (reference sequence). V was clipped by 6 bases and J by 0 bases; unmatched bases: 4. This CDR3 spans 14 amino acids. General study findings and limits: Post-booster repertoires contained most primary-vaccination clones again (roughly 96% CD4, over 70% CD8).

At least ten counts were recorded for this clonotype. Antigen specificity is unknown. The TCR originated in a young man who received the YFV17D yellow fever vaccine. The gene calls are TRBV20-1 and TRBJ2-5, with TRBD2 identical over 10 bases. This specimen consisted of CD4+ T cells sorted from PBMCs, obtained on the day of the yellow fever booster vaccination. The CDR3 reads CSALSGGDQETQYF. CDR3 DNA sequence: TGCAGTGCCCTAAGCGGGGGGGACCAAGAGACCCAGTACTTC.